What follows is one TCR beta chain and its context. Its specificity is unknown. The CDR3 runs to 12 residues. The ends were cut back, 5 bases at V and 6 bases at J, with 11 bases in the middle. Looked up from germline, CDR1 is SEHNR and CDR2 is FQNEAQ (reference sequence). This specimen comes from a study of radiotherapy plus CTLA-4 blockade in lung cancer. Study details: Overall, less than 20% of patients showed an objective response, while about 30% attained disease control. General observations from the study: Once radiotherapy plus ipilimumab had been given, TCR clones derived from tumor expanded in blood. Response was reportedly best predicted by early blood T cell clone dynamics, with interferon-beta.

The protocol was immunoSEQ multiplex PCR, while the TCRdb copy is restricted to in-frame clones and leaves out a portion. The data contain roughly 57,000 clones, approximately 84% of them singletons. The rearrangement links TRBV7-9 to TRBJ2-7; no clear D gene. The sequence was collected from a human donor with non-small cell lung cancer whose response to radiotherapy plus ipilimumab could not be evaluated. The starting material was peripheral blood, obtained from a patient treated with radiotherapy plus ipilimumab. DNA for the CDR3: TGTGCCAGCAGCCCCAGTATGCCCGAGCAGTACTTC. This gives the protein CASSPSMPEQYF.